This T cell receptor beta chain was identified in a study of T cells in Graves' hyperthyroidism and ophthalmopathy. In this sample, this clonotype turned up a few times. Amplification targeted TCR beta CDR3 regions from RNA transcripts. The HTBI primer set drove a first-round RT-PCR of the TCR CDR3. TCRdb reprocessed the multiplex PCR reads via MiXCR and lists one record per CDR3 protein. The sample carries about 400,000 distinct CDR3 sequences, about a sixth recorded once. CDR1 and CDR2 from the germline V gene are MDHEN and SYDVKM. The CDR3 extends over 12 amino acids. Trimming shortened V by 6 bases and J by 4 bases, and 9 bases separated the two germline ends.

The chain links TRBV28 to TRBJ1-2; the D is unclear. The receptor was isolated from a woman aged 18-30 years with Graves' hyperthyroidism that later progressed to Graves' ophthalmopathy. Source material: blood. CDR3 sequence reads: CASSRQPYGYTF. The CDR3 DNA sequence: TGTGCCAGCAGCAGGCAGCCCTATGGCTACACCTTC.